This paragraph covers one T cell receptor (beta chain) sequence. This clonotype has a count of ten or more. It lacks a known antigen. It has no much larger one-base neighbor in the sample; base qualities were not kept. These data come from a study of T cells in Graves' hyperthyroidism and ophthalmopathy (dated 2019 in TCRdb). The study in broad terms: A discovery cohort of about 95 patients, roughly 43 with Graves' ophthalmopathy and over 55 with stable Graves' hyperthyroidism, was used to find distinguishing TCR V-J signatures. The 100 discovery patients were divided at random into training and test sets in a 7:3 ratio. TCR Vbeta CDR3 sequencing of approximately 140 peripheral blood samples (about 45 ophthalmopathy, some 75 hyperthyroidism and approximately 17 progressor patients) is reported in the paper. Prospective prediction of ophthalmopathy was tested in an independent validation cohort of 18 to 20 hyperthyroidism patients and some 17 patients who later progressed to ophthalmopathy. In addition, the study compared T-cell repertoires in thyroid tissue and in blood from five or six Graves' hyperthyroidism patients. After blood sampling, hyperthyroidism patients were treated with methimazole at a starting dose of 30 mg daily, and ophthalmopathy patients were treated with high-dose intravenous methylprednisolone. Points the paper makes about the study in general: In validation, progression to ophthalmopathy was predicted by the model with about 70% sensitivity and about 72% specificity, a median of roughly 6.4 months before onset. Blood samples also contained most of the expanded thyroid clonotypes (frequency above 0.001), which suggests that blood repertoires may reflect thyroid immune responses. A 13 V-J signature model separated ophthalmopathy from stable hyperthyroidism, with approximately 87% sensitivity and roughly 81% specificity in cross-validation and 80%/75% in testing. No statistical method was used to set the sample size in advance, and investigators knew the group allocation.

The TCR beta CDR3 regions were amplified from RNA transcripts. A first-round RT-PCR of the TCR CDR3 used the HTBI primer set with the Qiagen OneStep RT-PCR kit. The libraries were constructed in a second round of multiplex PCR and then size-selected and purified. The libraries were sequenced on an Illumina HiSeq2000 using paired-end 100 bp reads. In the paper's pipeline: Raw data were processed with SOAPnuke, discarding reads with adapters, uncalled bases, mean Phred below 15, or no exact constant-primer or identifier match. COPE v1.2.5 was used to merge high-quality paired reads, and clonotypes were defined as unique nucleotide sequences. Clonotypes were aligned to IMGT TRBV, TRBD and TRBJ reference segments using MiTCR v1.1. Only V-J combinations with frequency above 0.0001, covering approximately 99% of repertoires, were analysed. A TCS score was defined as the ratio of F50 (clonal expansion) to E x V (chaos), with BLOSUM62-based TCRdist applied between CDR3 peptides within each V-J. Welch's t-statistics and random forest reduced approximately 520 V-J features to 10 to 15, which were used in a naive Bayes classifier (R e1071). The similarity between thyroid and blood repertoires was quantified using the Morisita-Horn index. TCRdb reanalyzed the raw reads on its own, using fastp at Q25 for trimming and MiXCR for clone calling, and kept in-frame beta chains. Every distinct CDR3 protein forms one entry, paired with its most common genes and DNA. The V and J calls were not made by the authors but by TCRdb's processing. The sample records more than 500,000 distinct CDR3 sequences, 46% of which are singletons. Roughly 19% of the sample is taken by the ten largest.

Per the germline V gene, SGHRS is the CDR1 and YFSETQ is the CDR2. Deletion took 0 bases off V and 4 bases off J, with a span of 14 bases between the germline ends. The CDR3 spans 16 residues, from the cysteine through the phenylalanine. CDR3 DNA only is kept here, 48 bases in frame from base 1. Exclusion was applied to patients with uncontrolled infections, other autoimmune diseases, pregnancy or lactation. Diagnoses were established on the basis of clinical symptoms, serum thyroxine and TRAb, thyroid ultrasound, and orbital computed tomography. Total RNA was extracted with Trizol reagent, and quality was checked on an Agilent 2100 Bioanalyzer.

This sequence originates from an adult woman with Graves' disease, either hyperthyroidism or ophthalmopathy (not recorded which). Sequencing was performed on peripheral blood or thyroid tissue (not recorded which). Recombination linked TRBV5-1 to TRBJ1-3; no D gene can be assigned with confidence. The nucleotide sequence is TGCGCCAGCAGCTTGGACGGCAGGAGTATCGGAAACACCATATATTTT. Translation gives CASSLDGRSIGNTIYF.